This T cell receptor (beta chain) stems from a study of OX40 agonist ivuxolimab in advanced cancers. Turning to the study itself: Patients were given ivuxolimab, an antibody that agonizes OX40 (CD134).

V dropped 7 bases and J dropped 0 bases, with 13 bases sitting between them. This CDR3 has 13 residues. The germline V gene has CDR1 SQVTM and CDR2 ANQGSEA. Using immunoSEQ multiplex PCR, the repertoire was profiled, and TCRdb retains in-frame clones only, with some absent. The sample lists about 33,000 clones, around 90% occurring once. Samples of blood were obtained at baseline, on cycle 4 day 1, and on cycle 7 day 1. This TCR was sampled from an adult with an advanced solid tumor such as melanoma, head and neck, liver or kidney cancer. Material: CD4+ or CD8+ T cells sorted from blood, obtained in a trial of the OX40 agonist ivuxolimab. The genes are TRBV29-1 and TRBJ2-7; no definite D call. The CDR3 nucleotides read TGCAGCGCTAGGGTTCAAGGCTCCTACGAGCAGTACTTC. Protein sequence: CSARVQGSYEQYF.